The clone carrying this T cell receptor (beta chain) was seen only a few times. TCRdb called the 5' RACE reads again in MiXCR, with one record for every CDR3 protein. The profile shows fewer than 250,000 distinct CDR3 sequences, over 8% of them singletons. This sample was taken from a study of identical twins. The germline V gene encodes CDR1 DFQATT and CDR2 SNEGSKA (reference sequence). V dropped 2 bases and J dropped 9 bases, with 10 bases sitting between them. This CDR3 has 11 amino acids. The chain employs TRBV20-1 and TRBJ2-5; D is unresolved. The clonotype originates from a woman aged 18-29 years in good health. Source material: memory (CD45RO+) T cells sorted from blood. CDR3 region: CSARTESAQYF. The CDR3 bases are TGCAGTGCTAGAACGGAATCGGCCCAGTACTTC.